The table lists the clone carrying this T cell receptor beta chain with a few counts. The CDR3 covers 15 residues. From germline, CDR1 is LNHDA and CDR2 SQIVND (reference sequence). Trimming left V 6 bases short and J 0 bases short, with 12 bases between. PCR primers comprised 60 Vbeta and 13 Jbeta primers. Measured with immunoSEQ multiplex PCR; TCRdb has only the in-frame clones, and not every one. Of 55,000 to 70,000 clones listed, 80% are singletons. This sample was taken from a study of cytomegalovirus exposure and HLA in healthy donors. This chain uses TRBV19 with TRBJ2-1; a weak D match, TRBD2 (6 bases). The sample taken for sequencing was PBMCs. This sequence originates from a woman in her forties in good health and CMV-seronegative. CDR3 bases: TGTGCCAGTAGCCCAGCGGGCAGCTCCTACAATGAGCAGTTCTTC. Amino acid sequence: CASSPAGSSYNEQFF.